A selection of T cell receptor beta chains follows, all from one sample in a study of glioma-infiltrating T cells after dendritic cell vaccination. Only in-frame clones appear in the TCRdb table, and some are missing; sequencing was by immunoSEQ multiplex PCR. Altogether around 96,000 clones are present, about 80% being singletons, with the ten largest covering approximately 5.9%. Specimen: blood, collected before dendritic cell vaccination. The receptors come from a human donor with glioblastoma. Each CDR3 is given with its conserved first and last residue. The D gene is left open where the match is weak. Rows may omit the clone size; those that give it use once, few, many or a size class.

J: TRBJ2-7
D: TRBD1
size: NA
V: TRBV19
DNA: TGTGCCAGTAGTATAGTGGGACAGGGGGCCTACGAGCAGTACTTC
CDR3: CASSIVGQGAYEQYF

J: TRBJ1-2
D: NA
size: NA
V: TRBV5-4
DNA: TGTGCCAGCAGCTTGGGTACTGAGTACGGCTACACCTTC
CDR3: CASSLGTEYGYTF

J: TRBJ2-7
D: TRBD2
size: NA
V: TRBV18
DNA: TGTGCCAGCTCACCACCGGGACTAGCAATCTACGAGCAGTACTTC
CDR3: CASSPPGLAIYEQYF

J: TRBJ2-1
D: NA
size: NA
V: TRBV5-1
DNA: TGCGCCAGCAGCTTGGATGGACTATCGGGGAATGAGCAGTTCTTC
CDR3: CASSLDGLSGNEQFF

J: TRBJ2-2
D: TRBD1
size: NA
V: TRBV6-6
DNA: TGTGCCAGCCGGACAGGTGATGGCGGGGAGCTGTTTTTT
CDR3: CASRTGDGGELFF

J: TRBJ1-5
D: NA
size: once
V: TRBV6-5
DNA: TGTGCCAGCAGGAGAGCTAGTGACAATCAGCCCCAGCATTTT
CDR3: CASRRASDNQPQHF

J: TRBJ2-1
D: NA
size: once
V: TRBV27
DNA: TGTGCCACCAAAGATTCGGGACTCCTAAATGAGCAGTTCTTC
CDR3: CATKDSGLLNEQFF

J: TRBJ1-1
D: NA
size: few
V: TRBV28
DNA: TGTGCCAGCAGTCGGGGGGGGGAGGGTGGGGCCTTT
CDR3: CASSRGGEGGAF

J: TRBJ1-3
D: TRBD1
size: once
V: TRBV19
DNA: TGTGCCAGTAGTATCCCAGGACAGGGAACTGGAAACACCATATATTTT
CDR3: CASSIPGQGTGNTIYF

J: TRBJ2-7
D: NA
size: NA
V: TRBV10-2
DNA: TGCGCCAGCAGTCGACCGGGGACCTACGAGCAGTACTTC
CDR3: CASSRPGTYEQYF

J: TRBJ1-2
D: NA
size: NA
V: TRBV20-1
DNA: TGCAGTGCTAGCTTAGATGGCTACACCTTC
CDR3: CSASLDGYTF

J: TRBJ2-3
D: NA
size: NA
V: TRBV30
DNA: TGTGCCTGGAGTGTACTCAGGGGGGGCACAGATACGCAGTATTTT
CDR3: CAWSVLRGGTDTQYF

J: TRBJ2-7
D: TRBD1
size: once
V: TRBV19
DNA: TGTGCCAGTAGTAAAGGGACAGTCGGCTACGAGCAGTACTTC
CDR3: CASSKGTVGYEQYF

J: TRBJ1-4
D: TRBD1
size: NA
V: TRBV19
DNA: TGTGCCAGTAGTATGGACAGGGAGTCCGAAAAACTGTTTTTT
CDR3: CASSMDRESEKLFF

J: TRBJ1-6
D: TRBD1
size: NA
V: TRBV19
DNA: TGTGCCAGTAGTCAGACAGGGGGCAATTCACCCCTCCACTTT
CDR3: CASSQTGGNSPLHF

J: TRBJ2-7
D: TRBD2
size: NA
V: TRBV6-5
DNA: TGTGCCAGCAGTAGTAGCGGGAACTACGAGCAGTACTTC
CDR3: CASSSSGNYEQYF

J: TRBJ2-7
D: TRBD1
size: NA
V: TRBV30
DNA: TGTGCCTGGAGTGGGGGACAGGGGACTTTCTACGAGCAGTACTTC
CDR3: CAWSGGQGTFYEQYF

J: TRBJ2-7
D: NA
size: NA
V: TRBV18
DNA: TGTGCCAGGGGGCAGGGGTCCTACGAGCAGTACTTC
CDR3: CARGQGSYEQYF

J: TRBJ2-7
D: NA
size: NA
V: TRBV5-4
DNA: TGTGCCAGCAGCTTGGGTACCTACGAGCAGTACTTC
CDR3: CASSLGTYEQYF

J: TRBJ2-5
D: NA
size: NA
V: TRBV5-1
DNA: TGCGCCAGCAGCCAAATATGGCAGCAAGAGACCCAGTACTTC
CDR3: CASSQIWQQETQYF

J: TRBJ2-7
D: NA
size: NA
V: TRBV7-2
DNA: TGTGCCAGCAGCTTAGGCGTCGGTTCTTACGAGCAGTACTTC
CDR3: CASSLGVGSYEQYF

J: TRBJ2-3
D: NA
size: once
V: TRBV29-1
DNA: TGCAGCACCCAGAGGGACATAGGCACAGATACGCAGTATTTT
CDR3: CSTQRDIGTDTQYF

J: TRBJ2-1
D: NA
size: NA
V: TRBV7-2
DNA: TGTGCCAGCAGCTTATTCCGCGATGAGCAGTTCTTC
CDR3: CASSLFRDEQFF

J: TRBJ2-1
D: TRBD2
size: NA
V: TRBV2
DNA: TGTGCCAGCAGTCGAAGTTATAGCGGGGGTGAGCAGTTCTTC
CDR3: CASSRSYSGGEQFF

J: TRBJ1-5
D: NA
size: once
V: TRBV7-2
DNA: TGTGCCAGCAGCTTAGGCAACGGGGGGGACAATCAGCCCCAGCATTTT
CDR3: CASSLGNGGDNQPQHF

J: TRBJ2-3
D: NA
size: NA
V: TRBV29-1
DNA: TGCGGCGCTCCCGGGACAACTAACACAGATACGCAGTATTTT
CDR3: CGAPGTTNTDTQYF

J: TRBJ2-3
D: TRBD2
size: once
V: TRBV9
DNA: TGTGCCAGCAGCGGGCGGGGGGGCTACTCTAGCACAGATACGCAGTATTTT
CDR3: CASSGRGGYSSTDTQYF

J: TRBJ1-2
D: NA
size: many
V: TRBV5-4
DNA: TGTGCCAGCAGCTTTAAGGGGAACTATGGCTACACCTTC
CDR3: CASSFKGNYGYTF

J: TRBJ2-1
D: TRBD1
size: NA
V: TRBV6-5
DNA: TGTGCCAGCAGTCAGGACAGGGGCCCTCGCGGCGAGCAGTTCTTC
CDR3: CASSQDRGPRGEQFF

J: TRBJ2-1
D: TRBD2
size: NA
V: TRBV6-6
DNA: TGTGCCAGCAGTTCAGTAGGGGGACTAGCGGTCTTGGTCTTC
CDR3: CASSSVGGLAVLVF

J: TRBJ1-2
D: NA
size: NA
V: TRBV6-1
DNA: TGTGCCAGCAGGGGGGGGAGCTATGGCTACACCTTC
CDR3: CASRGGSYGYTF

J: TRBJ1-4
D: NA
size: NA
V: TRBV28
DNA: TGTGCCAGCAGTTGGCGACAGGTGGAGAATGAAAAACTGTTTTTT
CDR3: CASSWRQVENEKLFF

J: TRBJ2-3
D: TRBD2
size: NA
V: TRBV7-7
DNA: TGTGCTAGCAGCTTAACGACTAGCTGGAGCACAGATACGCAGTATTTT
CDR3: CASSLTTSWSTDTQYF

J: TRBJ2-1
D: NA
size: few
V: TRBV10-3
DNA: TGTGCCGCCTGGACGGGAAATGAGCAGTTCTTC
CDR3: CAAWTGNEQFF